This T cell receptor beta chain is from a study of CD8+ T cells in alopecia areata. RNA extraction was followed by reverse transcription into cDNA, which acted as the sequencing template. Data came from immunoSEQ multiplex PCR; TCRdb stores just in-frame clones and leaves some out. The top ten clones hold approximately 0.69% of a sample with roughly 190,000 clones, approximately 56% of them seen once. Overall study findings and caveats: Relative to normal scalp, lesional scalp, especially alopecia totalis/universalis, showed higher clonality. For baseline CD8+ expansion, any link to response stays uncertain with one nonresponder.

Regarding this clone: Its antigen is unidentified.

CDR3 length: 9 amino acids. Germline assignment: CDR1 SQVTM and CDR2 ANQGSEA. V lost 6 bases to trimming and J lost 7 bases, with 4 bases between them. Treatment defined: oral pan-JAK inhibitor, 5-10 mg twice daily. This chain uses TRBV29-1 with TRBJ2-1, with D hard to call. This sequence originates from a human donor with alopecia areata. Here the sequenced sample was CD4+ T cells sorted from blood, taken at week 4, from a patient treated with tofacitinib. CDR3 sequence: CSVRNEQFF. Written as DNA, the CDR3 is TGCAGCGTCCGGAATGAGCAGTTCTTC.